These 20 T cell receptor beta chains came from one sample sequenced in a study of blood T cell repertoires in COVID-19. Some clones are missing from TCRdb's copy, which holds only in-frame ones; the method was immunoSEQ multiplex PCR. The sample carries some 190,000 clones, 84% recorded once. Sequenced: peripheral blood. These receptors were collected from a human donor in a cohort sampled during active COVID-19.

CDR3 coding DNA: TGTGCCAGTAGCGCGGGGGGGGACAATGAGCAGTTCTTC. Residues: CASSAGGDNEQFF. The chain combines TRBV19 with TRBJ2-1, with TRBD2 identical over 9 bases. Germline V gene sequence: CDR1 LNHDA, CDR2 SQIVND (reference sequence). J was trimmed by 5 bases and V by 6 bases; bases with no gene match: 2. This CDR3 contains 13 residues. Together with reference TRBV19 and TRBJ2-1, the CDR3 gives the full variable domain: DGGITQSPKYLFRKEGQNVTLSCEQNLNHDAMYWYRQDPGQGLRLIYYSQIVNDFQKGDIAEGYSVSREKKESFPLTVTSAQKNPTAFYLCASSAGGDNEQFFGPGTRLTVL.

The chain links TRBV2 to TRBJ1-2; 7 bases line up with TRBD1. The CDR3 is 12 residues long. Trimming removed 5 bases from V and 4 bases from J; junction bases left unmatched: 1. From germline, CDR1 is SNHLY and CDR2 FYNNEI. This CDR3 is CASSRQGYGYTF. The CDR3 DNA follows: TGTGCCAGCAGTCGACAGGGCTATGGCTACACCTTC.

In regard to this clone: Germline is not matched at one junction end, which may reflect a read error. The CDR3 DNA is TGTGCCATCAGTGAGTCCTCCAATGAGCAGTTCTTC. This gives the protein CAISESSNEQFF. The chain links TRBV10-3 to TRBJ2-1; unclear D gene. Germline CDR1 ENHRY, CDR2 SYGVKD. This CDR3 comprises 12 residues.

V is TRBV6-1 and J is TRBJ2-1, with TRBD1 matching over 7 bases. V shed 1 base, J shed 8 bases, and the junction held 8 bases outside the gene matches. CDR1 MNHNS and CDR2 SASEGT come from the germline V gene. This CDR3 has 15 residues. The CDR3 region has the DNA TGTGCCAGCAGTGAAGAGACAGGGCTCATCTATGAGCAGTTCTTC. This translates into CASSEETGLIYEQFF.

The V call is TRBV15, the J call TRBJ2-1; D is perhaps TRBD2 (6 bases). The V gene lost 5 bases and the J gene lost 2 bases, with 10 bases spanning the gap. CDR1 LNHNV and CDR2 YYDKDF come from the germline V gene (reference sequence). CDR3 size: 14 residues. The CDR3 nucleotides read TGTGCCACCAGCTGGCGGGGCGCCTACAATGAGCAGTTCTTC. Its protein product is CATSWRGAYNEQFF.

The V call is TRBV5-5, the J call TRBJ2-3; a weak D match, TRBD2 (7 bases). The CDR3 runs to 14 residues. Trimming left V 6 bases short and J 2 bases short, with 13 bases between. Per germline, CDR1 SGHKS and CDR2 YYEKEE (reference sequence). The CDR3 DNA reads as TGTGCCAGCAAGGCGGGGGCTTACACAGATACGCAGTATTTT. Residues: CASKAGAYTDTQYF.

The genes are TRBV12-3 or TRBV12-4 and TRBJ1-2; 7 bases align to TRBD1. CDR3 size: 13 residues. Trimming took 6 bases from V and 6 from J; bases not matched to a gene: 7. The CDR3 sequence: CASRGETGNGYTF. In DNA form, the CDR3 reads TGTGCCAGCAGGGGTGAGACAGGGAATGGCTACACCTTC.

The chain links TRBV18 to TRBJ2-7, with 9 bases identical to TRBD1. V was pared by 6 bases and J by 2 bases, with 8 bases of the junction left unmatched. Germline V gene sequence: CDR1 KGHSH, CDR2 LQKENI. The length of the CDR3 is 15 residues. CDR3 sequence reads: CASSPTGGRTYEQYV. In DNA, the CDR3 is TGTGCCAGCTCTCCGACAGGGGGACGTACCTACGAGCAGTACGTC.

The chain carries TRBV5-6 and TRBJ2-2, with 11 bases fitting TRBD1. This CDR3 has 16 amino acids. From germline, CDR1 is SGHDT and CDR2 YYEEEE. V dropped 4 bases and J dropped 6; count of bases not matched to a gene: 8. The CDR3 spells CASSPDRGPVPGELFF. CDR3 nucleotide sequence: TGTGCCAGCAGCCCGGACAGGGGGCCGGTTCCCGGGGAGCTGTTTTTT.

The chain couples TRBV7-6 to TRBJ2-1; 8 bases map to TRBD1. V shed 5 bases and J 6 bases; nucleotides not matched to a gene: 6. The CDR3 contains 14 residues. Germline-derived CDR1 and CDR2 are SGHVS and FNYEAQ. The CDR3 loop is CASSPDRVPNEQFF. DNA for the CDR3: TGTGCCAGCAGCCCGGACAGGGTGCCCAATGAGCAGTTCTTC.

The chain has TRBV10-3 and TRBJ2-3; TRBD2 agrees at 8 bases. The CDR3 has 15 residues. CDR1 is ENHRY and CDR2 is SYGVKD in the germline V gene. V shed 2 bases and J 4 bases; nucleotides not matched to a gene: 5. This chain's CDR3 is CAISEKRGTPDTQYF. CDR3 nucleotide sequence: TGTGCCATCAGTGAGAAGCGGGGGACTCCAGATACGCAGTATTTT.

The chain recombines TRBV7-2 with TRBJ1-3, with D hard to call. Germline assignment: CDR1 SGHTA and CDR2 FQGNSA. V lost 5 bases and J 0 bases, leaving 8 bases between the germline ends. The CDR3 spans 14 residues. Here the CDR3 DNA reads TGTGCCAGCAGCCCCGGAGGCTCTGGAAACACCATATATTTT. Translation gives CASSPGGSGNTIYF. Looking up the rest from reference TRBV7-2 and TRBJ1-3 gives the full variable domain: GAGVSQSPSNKVTEKGKDVELRCDPISGHTALYWYRQSLGQGLEFLIYFQGNSAPDKSGLPSDRFSAERTGGSVSTLTIQRTQQEDSAVYLCASSPGGSGNTIYFGEGSWLTVV.

V usage is TRBV27 and J usage is TRBJ1-2; perhaps TRBD1 as D (6 bases). Trimming took 5 bases from V and 6 from J, leaving 19 bases between them. There are 15 residues in the CDR3. CDR1 is MNHEY and CDR2 is SMNVEV in the germline V gene (reference sequence). The CDR3 region has the DNA TGTGCCAGCAGTCCCTCCCAGACGGGGGGCAATGGCTACACCTTC. Its translation is CASSPSQTGGNGYTF.

The genes are TRBV11-2 and TRBJ2-2; no firm D call. V was trimmed by 5 bases and J by 6 bases, leaving 10 bases between them. There are 13 residues in the CDR3. Germline lookup yields CDR1 SGHAT and CDR2 FQNNGV. CDR3 sequence: CASSISVAGELFF. The CDR3 DNA follows: TGTGCCAGCAGCATCAGTGTGGCCGGGGAGCTGTTTTTT. The entire variable domain, with the rest obtained from reference TRBV11-2 and TRBJ2-2, is as follows: EAGVAQSPRYKIIEKRQSVAFWCNPISGHATLYWYQQILGQGPKLLIQFQNNGVVDDSQLPKDRFSAERLKGVDSTLKIQPAKLEDSAVYLCASSISVAGELFFGEGSRLTVL.

The rearrangement uses TRBV27 and TRBJ1-5; TRBD1 agrees at 7 bases. This CDR3 has 16 residues. The germline CDR1 and CDR2 sequences are MNHEY and SMNVEV (reference sequence). With 3 bases clipped from V and 5 bases from J, the junction kept 10 bases outside the gene matches. The CDR3 protein is CASSFPRGARDQPQHF. The CDR3, as DNA: TGTGCCAGCAGTTTCCCCAGGGGGGCGCGCGATCAGCCCCAGCATTTT.

The V and J genes are TRBV3-1 (or the pseudogene TRBV3-2) and TRBJ2-5; the D is unclear. The CDR3 is 15 residues long. CDR1 and CDR2 from the germline V gene are LGHDT and YNNKEL (reference sequence). V lost 5 bases and J lost 1, with 14 bases in between. CDR3 residues: CASSASAGFQETQYF. Written as DNA, the CDR3 is TGTGCCAGCAGCGCCTCCGCCGGGTTCCAAGAGACCCAGTACTTC.

The chain couples TRBV10-1 to TRBJ2-1; the D gene could be TRBD1 or TRBD2 (7 bases each). Germline loops: CDR1 WNHNN, CDR2 SYGVQD (reference sequence). V was shortened by 4 bases and J by 5 bases, with 18 bases between the two germline ends. The CDR3 loop spans 16 amino acids. The CDR3 loop is CASSASGGVTNNEQFF. In DNA form, the CDR3 reads TGCGCCAGCAGTGCGTCAGGGGGGGTCACTAACAATGAGCAGTTCTTC.

CDR3 in amino acids: CASSKGPGTAYEQYF. Written as DNA, the CDR3 is TGTGCCAGTAGTAAGGGTCCCGGGACAGCCTACGAGCAGTACTTC. The chain employs TRBV19 and TRBJ2-7; 7 nucleotides agree with TRBD1. The length of the CDR3 is 15 residues. The V segment lost 4 bases and the J segment 2 bases; nucleotides outside the gene matches: 8. From germline, CDR1 is LNHDA and CDR2 SQIVND (reference sequence).

V gene TRBV7-9 combines with J gene TRBJ2-1; D is possibly TRBD2 (5 bases). The ends were cut back, 3 bases at V and 8 bases at J, with 14 bases in the middle. CDR1 and CDR2 from the germline V gene are SEHNR and FQNEAQ (reference sequence). The CDR3 is made up of 14 amino acids. The CDR3 DNA reads TGTGCCAGCAGCTTTACTAGGTTGTTGGATGAGCAGTTCTTC. Amino acid sequence: CASSFTRLLDEQFF. The entire variable domain, with the rest obtained from reference TRBV7-9 and TRBJ2-1, is as follows: DTGVSQNPRHKITKRGQNVTFRCDPISEHNRLYWYRQTLGQGPEFLTYFQNEAQLEKSRLLSDRFSAERPKGSFSTLEIQRTEQGDSAMYLCASSFTRLLDEQFFGPGTRLTVL.

This chain connects TRBV5-1 to TRBJ1-1; a weak D match, TRBD1 (5 bases). Trimming left V 0 bases short and J 1 base short, with 7 bases between. CDR1 and CDR2 from the germline V gene are SGHRS and YFSETQ. The CDR3 is made up of 14 amino acids. The CDR3 is CASSLAGGNTEAFF. The DNA for the CDR3 is TGCGCCAGCAGCTTGGCCGGGGGGAACACTGAAGCTTTCTTT. Combining the CDR3 with reference TRBV5-1 and TRBJ1-1 gives the whole variable domain KAGVTQTPRYLIKTRGQQVTLSCSPISGHRSVSWYQQTPGQGLQFLFEYFSETQRNKGNFPGRFSGRQFSNSRSEMNVSTLELGDSALYLCASSLAGGNTEAFFGQGTRLTVV.